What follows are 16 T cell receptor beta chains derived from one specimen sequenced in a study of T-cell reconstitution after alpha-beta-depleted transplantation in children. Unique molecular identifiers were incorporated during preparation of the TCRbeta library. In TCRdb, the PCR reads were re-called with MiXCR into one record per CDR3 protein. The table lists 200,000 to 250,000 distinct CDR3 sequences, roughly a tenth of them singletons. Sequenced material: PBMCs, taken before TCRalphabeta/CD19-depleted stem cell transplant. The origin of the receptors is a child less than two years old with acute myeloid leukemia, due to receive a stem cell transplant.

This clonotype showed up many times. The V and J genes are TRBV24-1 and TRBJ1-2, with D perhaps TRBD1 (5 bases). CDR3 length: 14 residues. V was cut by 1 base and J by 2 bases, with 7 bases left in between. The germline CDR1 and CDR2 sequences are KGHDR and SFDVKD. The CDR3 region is CATSDFRDNYGYTF. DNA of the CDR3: TGTGCCACCAGTGATTTCCGGGACAACTATGGCTACACCTTC.

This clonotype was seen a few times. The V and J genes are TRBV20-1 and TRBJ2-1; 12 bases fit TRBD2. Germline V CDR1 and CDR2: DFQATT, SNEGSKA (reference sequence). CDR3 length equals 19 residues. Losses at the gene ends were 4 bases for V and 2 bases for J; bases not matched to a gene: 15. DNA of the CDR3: TGCAGTGCTATGGTACCGGGACTAGCGGGCATTAGTACCTACAATGAGCAGTTCTTC. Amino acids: CSAMVPGLAGISTYNEQFF.

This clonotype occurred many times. CDR3 region: CASSLKPGDTQYF. CDR3 DNA sequence: TGTGCCAGCAGCTTAAAGCCAGGGGATACGCAGTATTTT. The chain employs TRBV7-2 and TRBJ2-3; a possible D gene is TRBD1 (5 bases). Trimming took off 2 bases at V and 6 bases at J, with 9 bases between the two ends. The CDR3 runs to 13 residues. Per germline, CDR1 SGHTA and CDR2 FQGNSA.

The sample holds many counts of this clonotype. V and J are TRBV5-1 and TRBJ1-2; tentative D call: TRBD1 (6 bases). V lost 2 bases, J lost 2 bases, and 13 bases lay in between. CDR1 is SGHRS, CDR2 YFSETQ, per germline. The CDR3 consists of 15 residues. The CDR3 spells CASSFRAGVNYGYTF. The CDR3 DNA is TGCGCCAGCAGCTTTCGGGCAGGGGTGAACTATGGCTACACCTTC.

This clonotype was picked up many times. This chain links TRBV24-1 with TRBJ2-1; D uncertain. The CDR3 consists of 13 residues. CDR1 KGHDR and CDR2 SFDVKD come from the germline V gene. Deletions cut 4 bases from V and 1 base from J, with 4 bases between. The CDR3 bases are TGTGCCACCAGTGAATCATCCTACAATGAGCAGTTCTTC. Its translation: CATSESSYNEQFF.

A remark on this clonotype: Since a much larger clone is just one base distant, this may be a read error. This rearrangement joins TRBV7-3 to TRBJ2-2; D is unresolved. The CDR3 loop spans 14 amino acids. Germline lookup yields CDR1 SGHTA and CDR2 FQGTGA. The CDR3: CAGSFGQNTGELFF. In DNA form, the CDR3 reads TGTGCCGGCAGCTTTGGCCAGAACACCGGGGAGCTGTTTTTT.

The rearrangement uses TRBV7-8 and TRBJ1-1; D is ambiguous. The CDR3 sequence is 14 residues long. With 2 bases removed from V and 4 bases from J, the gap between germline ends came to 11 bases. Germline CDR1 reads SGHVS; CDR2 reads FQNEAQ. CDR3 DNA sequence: TGTGCCAGCAGCTTAACCCGAGACGGCACTGAAGCTTTCTTT. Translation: CASSLTRDGTEAFF.

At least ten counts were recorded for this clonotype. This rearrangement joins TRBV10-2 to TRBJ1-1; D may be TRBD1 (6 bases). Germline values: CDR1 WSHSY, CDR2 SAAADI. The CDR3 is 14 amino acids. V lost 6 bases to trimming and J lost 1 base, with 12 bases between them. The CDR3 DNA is TGCGCCAGCAGGGAACAGGGATGGAACACTGAAGCTTTCTTT. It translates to CASREQGWNTEAFF.

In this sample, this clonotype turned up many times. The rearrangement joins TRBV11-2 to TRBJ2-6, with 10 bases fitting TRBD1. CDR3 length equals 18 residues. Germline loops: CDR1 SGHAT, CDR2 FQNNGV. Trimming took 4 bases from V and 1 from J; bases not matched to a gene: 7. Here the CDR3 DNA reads TGTGCCAGCAGCTCCTTGGGACAGGGGTATTCTGGGGCCAACGTCCTGACTTTC. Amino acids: CASSSLGQGYSGANVLTF. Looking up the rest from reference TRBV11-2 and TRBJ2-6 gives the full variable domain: EAGVAQSPRYKIIEKRQSVAFWCNPISGHATLYWYQQILGQGPKLLIQFQNNGVVDDSQLPKDRFSAERLKGVDSTLKIQPAKLEDSAVYLCASSSLGQGYSGANVLTFGAGSRLTVL.

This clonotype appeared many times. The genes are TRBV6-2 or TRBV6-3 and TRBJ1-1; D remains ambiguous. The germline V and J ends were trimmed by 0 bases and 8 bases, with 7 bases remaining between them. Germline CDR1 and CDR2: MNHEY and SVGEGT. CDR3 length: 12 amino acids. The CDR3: CASSYSIGEAFF. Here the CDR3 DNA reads TGTGCCAGCAGTTACTCGATTGGGGAAGCTTTCTTT.

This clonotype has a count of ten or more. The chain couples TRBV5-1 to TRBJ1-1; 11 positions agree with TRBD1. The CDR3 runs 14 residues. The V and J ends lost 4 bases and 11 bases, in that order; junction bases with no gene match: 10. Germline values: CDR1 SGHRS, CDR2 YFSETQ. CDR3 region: CASSPGTGGLRAFF. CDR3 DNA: TGCGCCAGCAGCCCTGGGACAGGGGGACTGAGGGCTTTCTTT.

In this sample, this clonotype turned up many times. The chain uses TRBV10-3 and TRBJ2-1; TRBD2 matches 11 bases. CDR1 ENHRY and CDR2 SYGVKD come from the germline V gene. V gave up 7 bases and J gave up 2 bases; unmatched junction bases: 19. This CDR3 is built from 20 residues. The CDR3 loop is CAIIPFFLAGGPLAYNEQFF. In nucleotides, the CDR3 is TGTGCCATCATCCCCTTCTTTCTAGCGGGAGGCCCACTCGCCTACAATGAGCAGTTCTTC.

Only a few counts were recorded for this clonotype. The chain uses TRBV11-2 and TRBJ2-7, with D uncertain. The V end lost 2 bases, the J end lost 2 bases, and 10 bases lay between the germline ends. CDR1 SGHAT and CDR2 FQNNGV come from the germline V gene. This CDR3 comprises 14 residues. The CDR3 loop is CASSLLVLPYEQYF. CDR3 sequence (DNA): TGTGCCAGCAGCTTACTAGTTTTACCCTACGAGCAGTACTTC.

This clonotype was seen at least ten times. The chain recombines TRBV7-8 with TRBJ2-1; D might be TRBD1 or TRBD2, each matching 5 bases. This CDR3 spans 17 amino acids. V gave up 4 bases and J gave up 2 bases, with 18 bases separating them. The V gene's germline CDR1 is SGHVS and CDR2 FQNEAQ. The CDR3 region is CASSSNLGAGPYNEQFF. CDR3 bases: TGTGCCAGCAGCTCCAACCTCGGGGCGGGTCCCTACAATGAGCAGTTCTTC.

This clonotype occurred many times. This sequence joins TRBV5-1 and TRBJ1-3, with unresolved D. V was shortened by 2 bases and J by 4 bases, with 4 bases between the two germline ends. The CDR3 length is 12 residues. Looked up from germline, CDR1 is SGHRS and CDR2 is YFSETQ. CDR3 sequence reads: CASSFEGNTIYF. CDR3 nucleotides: TGCGCCAGCAGCTTCGAAGGAAACACCATATATTTT.

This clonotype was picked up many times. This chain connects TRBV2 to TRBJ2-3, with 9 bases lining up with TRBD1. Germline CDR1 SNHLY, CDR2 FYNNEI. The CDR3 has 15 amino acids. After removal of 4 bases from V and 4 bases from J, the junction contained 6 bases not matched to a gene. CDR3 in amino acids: CASSGRDRVSDTQYF. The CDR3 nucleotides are TGTGCCAGCAGTGGCCGGGACAGGGTGTCAGATACGCAGTATTTT.